This T cell receptor beta chain comes out of a study of T cells in localized non-small cell lung cancer. The CDR3 sequence is 12 residues long. The ends lost 10 bases at V and 6 bases at J; junction bases unmatched: 5. The germline V gene has CDR1 LNHDA and CDR2 SQIVND (reference sequence). As to this clone: Antigen: not known.

Data came from immunoSEQ multiplex PCR; TCRdb stores just in-frame clones and leaves some out. This table holds about 76,000 clones, 70% to 85% found once. Study-level results: A median around 57 of the top 100 tumor clones appeared in adjacent lung. Uninvolved adjacent lung showed the highest T cell clonality, exceeding tumor.

This receptor was taken from a female donor aged 60 or older with stage I lung adenocarcinoma. The chain couples TRBV19 to TRBJ2-1, with 8 bases aligning to TRBD2. Sequenced material: peripheral blood, taken before any cancer treatment. CDR3 sequence: CATNGGGNEQFF. The CDR3 coding sequence is TGTGCCACGAACGGGGGGGGCAATGAGCAGTTCTTC.